The 23 T cell receptor beta chains reported below all come from one sample, sequenced in a study of shared clonotypes between healthy human individuals. CD8 cells regarded as naive lacked CD45RO, were positively chosen for CCR7, and omitted terminally differentiated effector memory CD45RA+ cells. TCRdb's table, derived via immunoSEQ multiplex PCR, lists solely in-frame clones and lacks some. The sample lists 1.5 million to 2.5 million clones; about 95% were seen once. The sequenced sample consisted of naive CD8+ T cells sorted from blood. These TCRs come from a man aged 18 to 29 in good health.

The rearrangement links TRBV21-1 to TRBJ2-2; whether TRBD1, the table's D call, matches the DNA was not checked. TRBV21-1 is annotated as a pseudogene. This CDR3 has 17 residues. The CDR3, as DNA: TGTGCCAGCAGCAAAGTGCTGACAGGCCGAATCACCGGGGAGCTGTTTTTT. Translating gives CASSKVLTGRITGELFF.

The chain has TRBV7-9 and TRBJ1-2; tentatively, D is TRBD1 (6 bases). The V and J ends lost 5 bases and 4 bases respectively, with 17 bases between them. CDR3 size: 15 residues. The germline CDR1 and CDR2 sequences are SEHNR and FQNEAQ (reference sequence). In nucleotides, the CDR3 is TGTGCCAGCAGCGCCCAAGGGACAACAGGCTATGGCTACACCTTC. This encodes CASSAQGTTGYGYTF.

A single count supports this clone. This sequence joins TRBV6-1 and TRBJ1-2, with TRBD1 matching over 10 bases. The CDR3 extends over 15 amino acids. The V gene's germline CDR1 is MNHNS and CDR2 SASEGT. Trimming cost V 0 bases and J 7 bases; bases outside gene matches: 5. CDR3 nucleotide sequence: TGTGCCAGCAGTGAAGCGTCCGGGACAGGGGTTGGCTACACCTTC. Translated, it gives CASSEASGTGVGYTF.

About this clone: The sample holds other DNA sequences that translate to the same CDR3. The chain couples TRBV5-1 to TRBJ2-7, with D unresolved. This CDR3 is 13 amino acids long. V lost 2 bases to trimming and J lost 1 base, with 7 bases between them. Germline loops: CDR1 SGHRS, CDR2 YFSETQ. The DNA for the CDR3 is TGCGCCAGCAGCTTTGGGGTATCCTACGAGCAGTACTTC. Translation gives CASSFGVSYEQYF.

The chain employs TRBV5-4 and TRBJ2-7; the match to TRBD2 covers 14 bases. CDR3 size: 14 residues. Germline trimming cut 5 bases from V and 11 bases from J; bases unmatched to any gene: 9. Looked up from germline, CDR1 is SGHNT and CDR2 is YYREEE (reference sequence). The CDR3 nucleotides are TGTGCCAGCAGGCCGGGACTAGCGGGAGCGGAGGAGTACTTC. This translates into CASRPGLAGAEEYF.

A note on this clone: Other DNA sequences of this sample code for an identical CDR3. This chain connects TRBV5-6 to TRBJ2-7; TRBD1 matches at 8 bases. Germline-derived CDR1 and CDR2 are SGHDT and YYEEEE. The V gene end was trimmed by 5 bases and the J gene end by 4 bases; junction bases not matched to a gene: 2. The CDR3 totals 12 residues. CDR3 sequence reads: CASSGTGYEQYF. The DNA for the CDR3 is TGTGCCAGCAGTGGGACAGGATACGAGCAGTACTTC.

The chain combines TRBV18 with TRBJ2-1; D gene ambiguous. V was shortened by 10 bases and J by 9 bases, with 13 bases between the two germline ends. Germline V CDR1 and CDR2: KGHSH, LQKENI. The CDR3 sequence is 11 residues long. The CDR3 spells CATLVYGEQFF. The CDR3 DNA follows: TGTGCCACCCTTGTATATGGTGAGCAGTTCTTC.

The chain combines TRBV4-1 with TRBJ2-1; D is perhaps TRBD1 or TRBD2 (7 bases each). V shed 2 bases and J shed 3 bases, with 11 bases lying between them. The CDR3 runs to 15 residues. Germline lookup yields CDR1 MGHRA and CDR2 YSYEKL. The CDR3 DNA follows: TGCGCCAGCAGCCAACAGGGGGGGATCTACAATGAGCAGTTCTTC. It is translated as CASSQQGGIYNEQFF.

The gene calls are TRBV7-2 and TRBJ2-7; D unclear. Germline V gene lookup returns CDR1 SGHTA and CDR2 FQGNSA. V was trimmed by 5 bases and J by 3 bases, leaving 11 bases between them. This CDR3 spans 13 amino acids. This CDR3 is CASSPIQDYEQYF. In DNA form, the CDR3 reads TGTGCCAGCAGCCCAATCCAAGACTACGAGCAGTACTTC.

The chain joins TRBV27 to TRBJ2-2, with 7 bases fitting TRBD1. Germline loops: CDR1 MNHEY, CDR2 SMNVEV (reference sequence). Trimming cost V 2 bases and J 2 bases; bases outside gene matches: 5. The CDR3 is made up of 16 amino acids. CDR3 nucleotide sequence: TGTGCCAGCAGTTTAAACGACAGGGTCAACACCGGGGAGCTGTTTTTT. Translated, it gives CASSLNDRVNTGELFF.

The V gene is TRBV9, the J gene TRBJ2-2, with D tentatively TRBD1 or TRBD2 (7 bases each). The CDR3 runs 16 residues. Germline V lookup: CDR1 SGDLS, CDR2 YYNGEE. The V end was cut by 4 bases, the J end by 1 base, with 14 bases between. CDR3 sequence: CASSIRGGENTGELFF. CDR3 DNA: TGTGCCAGCAGCATCAGGGGGGGTGAGAACACCGGGGAGCTGTTTTTT.

J is TRBJ2-7 and V is TRBV7-9; D is possibly TRBD2 (6 bases). V lost 1 base and J lost 5, with 15 bases in between. Germline V gives CDR1 SEHNR, CDR2 FQNEAQ (reference sequence). The CDR3 is 15 amino acids. CDR3 in DNA: TGTGCCAGCAGCTTAGTAACGGGAGTGGGTAACGAGCAGTACTTC. This sequence encodes CASSLVTGVGNEQYF.

The V call is TRBV4-3, the J call TRBJ2-7, with D possibly TRBD2 on 5 matching bases. CDR3 length: 15 residues. CDR1 is LGHNA and CDR2 is YSLEER in the germline V gene. Trimming removed 0 bases from V and 3 bases from J, with 12 bases in between. CDR3 DNA sequence: TGCGCCAGCAGCCAAGATTTCGGGATTCACTACGAGCAGTACTTC. Amino acid sequence: CASSQDFGIHYEQYF.

The V and J genes are TRBV2 and TRBJ1-2; tentative D call: TRBD1 (5 bases). With 3 bases removed from V and 2 bases from J, the gap between germline ends came to 13 bases. CDR1 is SNHLY, CDR2 FYNNEI, per germline. The CDR3 sequence is 15 residues long. The DNA of the CDR3 is TGTGCCAGCAGTGATGAGGGGATAGCCAACTATGGCTACACCTTC. Its protein is CASSDEGIANYGYTF.

This rearrangement joins TRBV6-6 to TRBJ2-5; weak D call: TRBD1 (6 bases). CDR1 and CDR2 from the germline V gene are MNHNY and SVGAGI (reference sequence). Trimming removed 7 bases from V and 10 bases from J, with 13 bases in between. The CDR3 has 11 residues. The CDR3 sequence: CASTLGQNQYF. CDR3 nucleotide sequence: TGTGCCAGCACCTTAGGACAGAACCAGTACTTC.

This clone was seen only once. The chain has TRBV7-8 and TRBJ2-3, with unresolved D. Per germline, CDR1 SGHVS and CDR2 FQNEAQ. V was trimmed by 7 bases and J by 1 base, leaving 9 bases between them. The CDR3 length is 13 residues. In DNA form, the CDR3 reads TGTGCCAGCACCAGTCCAGGCACAGATACGCAGTATTTT. This sequence encodes CASTSPGTDTQYF.

This clone has only one observation. This rearrangement joins TRBV27 to TRBJ1-2; maybe TRBD1 (5 bases). CDR1 is MNHEY, CDR2 SMNVEV, per germline (reference sequence). Trimming took 2 bases from V and 0 from J, leaving 10 bases between them. This CDR3 has 15 residues. CDR3 in DNA: TGTGCCAGCAGTTTAGGGGACGGTGCTAACTATGGCTACACCTTC. It is translated as CASSLGDGANYGYTF.

The chain carries TRBV11-2 and TRBJ1-1, with 9 bases that match TRBD1. Trimming removed 5 bases from V and 5 bases from J; junction bases left unmatched: 9. Germline-derived CDR1 and CDR2 are SGHAT and FQNNGV. The CDR3 runs 15 residues. The CDR3 reads CASSLGVQGATEAFF. The CDR3, as DNA: TGTGCCAGCAGCCTCGGGGTACAGGGGGCGACTGAAGCTTTCTTT.

The chain carries TRBV2 and TRBJ2-1, with TRBD2 identical over 12 bases. CDR1 SNHLY and CDR2 FYNNEI come from the germline V gene. J gave up 2 bases and V 2 bases, and 1 base lay outside the gene matches. This CDR3 region has 16 residues. CDR3 loop: CASSELAGGPYNEQFF. In DNA form, the CDR3 reads TGTGCCAGCAGTGAACTAGCGGGAGGGCCCTACAATGAGCAGTTCTTC.

The chain joins TRBV27 to TRBJ1-1; D unclear. This CDR3 region has 13 residues. The germline gives CDR1 MNHEY, CDR2 SMNVEV (reference sequence). V lost 7 bases to trimming and J lost 6 bases, with 15 bases between them. The CDR3 reads CASTSSRWAEAFF. In nucleotides, the CDR3 is TGTGCCAGCACCTCCAGTAGGTGGGCTGAAGCTTTCTTT.

V usage is TRBV7-2 and J usage is TRBJ1-2; D unresolved. This CDR3 has 15 residues. Germline loops: CDR1 SGHTA, CDR2 FQGNSA. Trimming took 2 bases from V and 0 from J, leaving 10 bases between them. DNA for the CDR3: TGTGCCAGCAGCTTACTGGCGGGAGCTAACTATGGCTACACCTTC. Translated, it gives CASSLLAGANYGYTF.

In regard to this clone: The sample has other DNA sequences that encode this CDR3 too. The chain combines TRBV28 with TRBJ1-1; weak D call: TRBD1 (5 bases). From germline, CDR1 is MDHEN and CDR2 SYDVKM. V was shortened by 2 bases and J by 5 bases, with 6 bases between the two germline ends. This CDR3 comprises 12 residues. This CDR3 is CASSLDSTEAFF. The CDR3 nucleotides read TGTGCCAGCAGTTTAGACAGTACTGAAGCTTTCTTT.

In regard to this clone: The sample carries other DNA sequences with the same CDR3. The genes are TRBV2 and TRBJ2-5, with 7 bases lining up with TRBD2. CDR3 length: 11 amino acids. Germline trimming cut 7 bases from V and 4 bases from J; bases unmatched to any gene: 0. Germline V gene sequence: CDR1 SNHLY, CDR2 FYNNEI. CDR3 in DNA: TGTGCCAGCACGGGGGGAGAGACCCAGTACTTC. It codes for CASTGGETQYF. Full variable domain (remainder filled in from reference TRBV2 and TRBJ2-5): EPEVTQTPSHQVTQMGQEVILRCVPISNHLYFYWYRQILGQKVEFLVSFYNNEISEKSEIFDDQFSVERPDGSNFTLKIRSTKLEDSAMYFCASTGGETQYFGPGTRLLVL.